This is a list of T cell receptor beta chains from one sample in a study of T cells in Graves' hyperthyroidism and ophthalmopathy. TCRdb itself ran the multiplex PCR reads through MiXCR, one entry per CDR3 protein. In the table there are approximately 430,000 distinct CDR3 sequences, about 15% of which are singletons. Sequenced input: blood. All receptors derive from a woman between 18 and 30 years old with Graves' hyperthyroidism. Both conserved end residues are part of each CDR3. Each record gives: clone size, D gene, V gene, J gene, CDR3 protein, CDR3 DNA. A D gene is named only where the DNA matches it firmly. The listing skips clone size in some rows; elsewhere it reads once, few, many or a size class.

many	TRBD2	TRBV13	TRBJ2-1	CASSLGGGRKGNEQFF	TGTGCCAGCAGCTTAGGTGGCGGGAGAAAGGGCAATGAGCAGTTCTTC
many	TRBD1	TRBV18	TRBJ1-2	CASSQNPGTDNYGYTF	TGTGCCAGCTCCCAGAACCCCGGGACAGACAACTATGGCTACACCTTC
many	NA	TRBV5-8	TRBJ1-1	CASSYHRNTEAFF	TGTGCCAGCAGCTACCATCGGAACACTGAAGCTTTCTTT
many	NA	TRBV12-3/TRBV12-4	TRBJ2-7	CASSFGAREQYF	TGTGCCAGCAGTTTCGGGGCGCGGGAGCAGTACTTC
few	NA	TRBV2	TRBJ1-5	CASSTTDQPQHF	TGTGCCAGCAGTACTACGGACCAGCCCCAGCATTTT
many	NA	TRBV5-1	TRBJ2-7	CASSPRQGGAYEQYF	TGCGCCAGCAGCCCTCGACAGGGAGGGGCCTACGAGCAGTACTTC
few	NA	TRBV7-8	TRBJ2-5	CASSYGHQETQYF	TGTGCCAGCAGCTACGGACACCAAGAGACCCAGTACTTC
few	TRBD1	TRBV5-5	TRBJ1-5	CASSTGTGGHQPQHF	TGTGCCAGCAGTACAGGGACAGGGGGCCATCAGCCCCAGCATTTT
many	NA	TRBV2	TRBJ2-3	CASGEWAGRTDTQYF	TGTGCCAGCGGCGAATGGGCGGGAAGAACAGATACGCAGTATTTT
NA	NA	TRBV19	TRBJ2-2	CASRIRGLGTGELFF	TGTGCCAGCAGAATCAGGGGTCTAGGCACCGGGGAGCTGTTTTTT
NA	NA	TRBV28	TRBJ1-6	CASSFDTGISPLHF	TGTGCCAGCAGTTTTGACACAGGGATTTCACCCCTCCACTTT
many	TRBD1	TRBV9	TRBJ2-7	CASSPGDRPSYEQYF	TGTGCCAGCAGCCCCGGGGACAGGCCGTCCTACGAGCAGTACTTC